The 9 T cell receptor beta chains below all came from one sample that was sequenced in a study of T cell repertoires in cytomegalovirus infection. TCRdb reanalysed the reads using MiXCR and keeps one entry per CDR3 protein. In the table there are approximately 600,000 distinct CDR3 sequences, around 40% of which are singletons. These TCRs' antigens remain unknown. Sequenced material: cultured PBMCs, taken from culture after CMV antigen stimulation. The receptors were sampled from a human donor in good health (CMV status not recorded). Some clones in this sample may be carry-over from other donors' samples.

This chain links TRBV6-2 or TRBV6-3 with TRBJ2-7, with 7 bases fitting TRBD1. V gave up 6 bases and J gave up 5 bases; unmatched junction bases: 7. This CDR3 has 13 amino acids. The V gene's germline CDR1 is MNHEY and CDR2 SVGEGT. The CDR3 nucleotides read TGTGCCAGCAGGCGACAGGGATCTGACGAGCAGTACTTC. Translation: CASRRQGSDEQYF.

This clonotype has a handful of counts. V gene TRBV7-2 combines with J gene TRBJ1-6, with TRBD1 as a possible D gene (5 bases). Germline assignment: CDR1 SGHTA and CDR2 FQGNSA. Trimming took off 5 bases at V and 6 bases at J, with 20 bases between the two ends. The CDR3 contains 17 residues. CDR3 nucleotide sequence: TGTGCCAGCAGCCCTAACGAGGGCTGGGGCCTTAATTCACCCCTCCACTTT. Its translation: CASSPNEGWGLNSPLHF.

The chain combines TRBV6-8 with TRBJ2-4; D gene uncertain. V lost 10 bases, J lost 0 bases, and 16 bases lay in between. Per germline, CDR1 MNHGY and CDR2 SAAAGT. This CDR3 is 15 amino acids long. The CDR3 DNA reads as TGTGCCACCCGTCCCTTTGGCATAGCCAAAAACATTCAGTACTTC. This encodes CATRPFGIAKNIQYF.

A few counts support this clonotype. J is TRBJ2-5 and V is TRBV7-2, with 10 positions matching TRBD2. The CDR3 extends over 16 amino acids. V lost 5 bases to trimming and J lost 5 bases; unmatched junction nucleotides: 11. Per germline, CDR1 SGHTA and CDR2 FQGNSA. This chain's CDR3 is CASSPDLAGVSETQYF. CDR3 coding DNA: TGTGCCAGCAGCCCAGACCTAGCGGGAGTATCGGAGACCCAGTACTTC.

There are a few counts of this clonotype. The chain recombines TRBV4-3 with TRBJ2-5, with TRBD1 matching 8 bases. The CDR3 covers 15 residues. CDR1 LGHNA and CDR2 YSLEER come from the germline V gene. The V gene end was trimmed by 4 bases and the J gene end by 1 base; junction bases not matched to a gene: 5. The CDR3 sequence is CASSPEGQVQETQYF. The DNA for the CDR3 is TGCGCCAGCAGCCCTGAGGGACAGGTCCAAGAGACCCAGTACTTC.

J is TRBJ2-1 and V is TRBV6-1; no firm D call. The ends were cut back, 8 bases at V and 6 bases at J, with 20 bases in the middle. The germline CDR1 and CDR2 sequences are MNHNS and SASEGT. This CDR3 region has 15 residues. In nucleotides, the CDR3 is TGTGCCAGCGTAACCGATGGTTACCAAGTCAATGAGCAGTTCTTC. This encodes CASVTDGYQVNEQFF.

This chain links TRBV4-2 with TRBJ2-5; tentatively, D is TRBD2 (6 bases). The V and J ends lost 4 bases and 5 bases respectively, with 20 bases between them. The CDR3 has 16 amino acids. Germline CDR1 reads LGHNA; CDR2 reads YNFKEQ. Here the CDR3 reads CASSREAGSSWETQYF. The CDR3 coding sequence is TGTGCCAGCAGCCGAGAAGCGGGCTCATCTTGGGAGACCCAGTACTTC.

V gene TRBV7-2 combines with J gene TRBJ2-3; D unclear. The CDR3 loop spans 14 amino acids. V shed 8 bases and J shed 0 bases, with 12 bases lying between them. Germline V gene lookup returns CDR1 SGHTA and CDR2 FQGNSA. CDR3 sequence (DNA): TGTGCCAGCGGCCCGACAACTAGCACAGATACGCAGTATTTT. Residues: CASGPTTSTDTQYF.

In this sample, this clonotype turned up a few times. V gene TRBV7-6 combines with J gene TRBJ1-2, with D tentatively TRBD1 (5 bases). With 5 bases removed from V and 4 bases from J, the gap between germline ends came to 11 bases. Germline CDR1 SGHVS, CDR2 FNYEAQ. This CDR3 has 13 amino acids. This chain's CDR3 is CASSPDSSYGYTF. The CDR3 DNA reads TGTGCCAGCAGCCCAGACAGCAGCTATGGCTACACCTTC.